This TCR beta chain comes out of a study of T-cell memory formation after mild COVID-19 (dated by TCRdb to 2020 to 2022). Background on the whole study: Most TCR sequence clusters were specific to one of the two donors. The cohort comprised two young, previously healthy adult volunteers, one female and one male. In a couple of donors, T-cell clones that expanded and contracted after mild COVID-19 were followed by sequencing TCRalpha and TCRbeta repertoires longitudinally.

From the cysteine up to the phenylalanine, the CDR3 has a length of 13 residues. Solely the CDR3 DNA is kept, with 39 bases framed from the first base. Relative to germline, V is 2 bases shorter and J is 3 bases shorter, with 4 bases between their ends. Via the germline V gene, CDR1 is SGHTA and CDR2 FQGNSA. General findings and caveats noted by the study authors: Clones contracting from day 15 to 85 had balanced CD4/CD8 phenotypes, while a second wave expanding from day 15 to 37 was biased towards CD4+. The study included only a couple of mild cases, and larger cohorts that include severe cases with pre-infection samples were judged to be necessary. The detection of some responding clones in pre-infection memory suggests that pre-existing cross-reactive memory T cells joined the SARS-CoV-2 response. SARS-CoV-2 specificity was not confirmed for the second-wave clones peaking on day 37. Contracting CD4+ clones turned up mainly in the CM and EM memory subsets, whereas EMRA was where CD8+ clones were enriched.

Note on this clonotype: It lacks a known antigen. Nothing much larger sits one base from this clone, and base qualities are not available.

The reads were generated on an Illumina NovaSeq 6000. Using 5'RACE with constant-segment primers, TCRalpha and TCRbeta cDNA libraries were constructed, with sample barcodes and unique molecular identifiers added in the process. Trizol reagent was used to extract RNA from every sample. Libraries were amplified in two PCR steps, with a second sample barcode and Illumina TruSeq adapters added in the second step. The libraries were sequenced on an Illumina NovaSeq using 2 x 150 bp paired-end reads. The authors' analysis ran thus. The reads were demultiplexed and collapsed into UMI-guided consensus sequences using migec v1.2.7. Using mixcr v2.1.11, UMI consensuses were aligned to TRA and TRB V and J templates and then assembled into clonotypes. Clonotypes were classified as expanded or contracted when called significant by both edgeR and NoisET, with noise models trained on biological replicates. For edgeR calls, the thresholds were a false discovery rate-adjusted p below 0.01 and a log2 fold-change of 1. As an exploratory analysis of dynamics, max-normalized trajectories of the 1000 most abundant clonotypes were examined with PCA combined with hierarchical clustering. Each responding clone was given a CD4 or CD8 phenotype based on the CD4+ and CD8+ repertoires, which had been sequenced separately. TCRdb reran the public reads through fastp at Q25 and MiXCR, keeping productive beta chains. Every entry covers one CDR3 protein and lists the most common genes and DNA from its rows. The authors' filters were not applied to this entry. This sample is represented by just under 350,000 distinct CDR3 sequences; around 13% of them were singletons. The ten largest clones represent around a fifth of the sample.

PBMCs were isolated by Ficoll-Paque density gradient centrifugation. Sequencing input: PBMCs or a T cell subset sorted from them (not recorded which). The rearrangement combines TRBV7-2 with TRBJ1-4; the D gene identity is not certain. This receptor was taken from a man aged 18 to 29 who had mild COVID-19 (a few samples of this study predate the infection). The sample titles of this study are shuffled in the database, so cell type and time point are left out; the donor was told from shared clones. The CDR3 in this case is CASSLPANEKLFF. The DNA reads TGTGCCAGCAGCTTACCGGCTAATGAAAAACTGTTTTTT.